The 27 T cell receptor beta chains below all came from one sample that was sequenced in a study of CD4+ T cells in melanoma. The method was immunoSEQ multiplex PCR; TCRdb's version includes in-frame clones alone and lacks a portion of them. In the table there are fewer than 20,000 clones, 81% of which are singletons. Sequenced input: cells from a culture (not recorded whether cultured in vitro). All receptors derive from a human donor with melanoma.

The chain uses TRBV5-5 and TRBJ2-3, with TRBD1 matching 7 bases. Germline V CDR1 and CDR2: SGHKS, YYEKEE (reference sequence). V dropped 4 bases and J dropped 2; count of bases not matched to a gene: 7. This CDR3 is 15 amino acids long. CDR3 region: CASSRTGQITDTQYF. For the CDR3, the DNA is TGTGCCAGCAGCCGGACGGGACAGATCACAGATACGCAGTATTTT.

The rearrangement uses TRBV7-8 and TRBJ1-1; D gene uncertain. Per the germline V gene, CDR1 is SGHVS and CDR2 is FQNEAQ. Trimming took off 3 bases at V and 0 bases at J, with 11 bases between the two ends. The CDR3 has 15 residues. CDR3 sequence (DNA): TGTGCCAGCAGCTTCCAAGCGGGCCTGAACACTGAAGCTTTCTTT. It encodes CASSFQAGLNTEAFF.

The CDR3 spells CASSHETGTVHEQYF. In DNA form, the CDR3 reads TGCGCCAGCAGCCATGAAACCGGGACTGTCCACGAGCAGTACTTC. The chain is built from TRBV5-1 and TRBJ2-7, with a possible D match to TRBD2 (6 bases). The CDR3 runs 15 residues. Germline V lookup: CDR1 SGHRS, CDR2 YFSETQ. Trimming stripped 4 bases from V and 5 bases from J, with 19 bases between.

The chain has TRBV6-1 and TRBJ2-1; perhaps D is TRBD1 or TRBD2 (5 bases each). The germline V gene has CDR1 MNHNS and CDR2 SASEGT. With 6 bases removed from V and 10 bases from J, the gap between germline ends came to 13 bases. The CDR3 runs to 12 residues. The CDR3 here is CASRYLGGEQFF. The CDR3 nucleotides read TGTGCCAGCAGATACCTTGGGGGAGAGCAGTTCTTC.

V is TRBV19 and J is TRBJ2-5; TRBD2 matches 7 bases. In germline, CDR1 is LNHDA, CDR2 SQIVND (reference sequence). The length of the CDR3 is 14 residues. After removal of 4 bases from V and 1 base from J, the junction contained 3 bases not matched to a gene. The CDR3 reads CASSNSGAQETQYF. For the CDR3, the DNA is TGTGCCAGTAGTAACAGCGGGGCCCAAGAGACCCAGTACTTC.

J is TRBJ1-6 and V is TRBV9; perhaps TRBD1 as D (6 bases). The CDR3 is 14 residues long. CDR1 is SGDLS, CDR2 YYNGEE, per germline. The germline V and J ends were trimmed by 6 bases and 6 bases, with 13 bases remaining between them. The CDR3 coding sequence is TGTGCCAGCACCTCTGCAGGGGTTAATTCACCCCTCCACTTT. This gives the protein CASTSAGVNSPLHF.

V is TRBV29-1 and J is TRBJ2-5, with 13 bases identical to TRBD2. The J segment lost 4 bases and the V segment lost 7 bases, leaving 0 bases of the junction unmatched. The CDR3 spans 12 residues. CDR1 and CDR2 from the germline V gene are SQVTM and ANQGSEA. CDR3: CSGLAGGETQYF. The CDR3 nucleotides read TGCAGCGGACTAGCGGGGGGAGAGACCCAGTACTTC.

The CDR3 is CASSAYDRGDEQFF. The CDR3 DNA is TGTGCCAGCAGCGCGTATGACAGGGGTGATGAGCAGTTCTTC. The chain has TRBV11-2 and TRBJ2-1; 8 positions agree with TRBD1. CDR1 is SGHAT, CDR2 FQNNGV, per germline. J lost 8 bases, V lost 5 bases, and 8 bases had no gene match. The CDR3 has 14 residues. The whole variable domain, filled in from reference TRBV11-2 and TRBJ2-1, reads EAGVAQSPRYKIIEKRQSVAFWCNPISGHATLYWYQQILGQGPKLLIQFQNNGVVDDSQLPKDRFSAERLKGVDSTLKIQPAKLEDSAVYLCASSAYDRGDEQFFGPGTRLTVL.

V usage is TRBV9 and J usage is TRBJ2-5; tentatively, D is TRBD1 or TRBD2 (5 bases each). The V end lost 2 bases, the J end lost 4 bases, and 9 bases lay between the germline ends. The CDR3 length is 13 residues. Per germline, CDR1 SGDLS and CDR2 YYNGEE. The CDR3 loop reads CASSVGVGETQYF. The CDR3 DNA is TGTGCCAGCAGCGTGGGGGTTGGAGAGACCCAGTACTTC.

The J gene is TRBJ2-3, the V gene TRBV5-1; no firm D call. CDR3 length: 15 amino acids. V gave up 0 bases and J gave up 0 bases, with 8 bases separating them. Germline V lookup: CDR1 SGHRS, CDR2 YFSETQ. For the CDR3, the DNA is TGCGCCAGCAGCTTGGACTCACCTAGCACAGATACGCAGTATTTT. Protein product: CASSLDSPSTDTQYF.

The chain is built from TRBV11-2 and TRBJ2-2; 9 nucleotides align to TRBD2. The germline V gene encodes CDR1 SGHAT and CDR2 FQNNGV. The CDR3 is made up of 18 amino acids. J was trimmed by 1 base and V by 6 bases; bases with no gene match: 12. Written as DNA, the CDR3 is TGTGCCAGCAGTTCCCTGTGGCTAGCGGGGCTGAACACCGGGGAGCTGTTTTTT. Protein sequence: CASSSLWLAGLNTGELFF.

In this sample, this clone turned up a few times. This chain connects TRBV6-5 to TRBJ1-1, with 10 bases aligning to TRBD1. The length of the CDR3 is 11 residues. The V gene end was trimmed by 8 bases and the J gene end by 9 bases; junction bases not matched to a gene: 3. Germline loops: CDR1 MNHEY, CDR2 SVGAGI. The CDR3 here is CASYDRGQAFF. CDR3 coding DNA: TGTGCCAGCTACGACAGGGGGCAAGCTTTCTTT.

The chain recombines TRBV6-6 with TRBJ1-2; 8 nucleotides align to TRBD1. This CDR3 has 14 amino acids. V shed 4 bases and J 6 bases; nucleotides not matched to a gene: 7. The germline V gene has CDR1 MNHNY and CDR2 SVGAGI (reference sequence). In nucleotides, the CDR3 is TGTGCCAGCAGTTCACAGGGGGGCATAGATGGCTACACCTTC. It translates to CASSSQGGIDGYTF.

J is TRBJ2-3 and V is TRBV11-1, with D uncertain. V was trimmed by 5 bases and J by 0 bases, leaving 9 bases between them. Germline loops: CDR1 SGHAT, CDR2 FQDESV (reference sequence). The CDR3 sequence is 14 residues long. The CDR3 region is CASSRAPSTDTQYF. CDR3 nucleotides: TGTGCCAGCAGCCGGGCTCCTAGCACAGATACGCAGTATTTT.

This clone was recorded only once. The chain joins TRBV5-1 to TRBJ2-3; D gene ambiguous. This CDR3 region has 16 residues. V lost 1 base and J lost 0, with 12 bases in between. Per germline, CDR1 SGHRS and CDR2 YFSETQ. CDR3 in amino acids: CASSLIATTSTDTQYF. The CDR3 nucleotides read TGCGCCAGCAGCTTGATTGCGACAACTAGCACAGATACGCAGTATTTT.

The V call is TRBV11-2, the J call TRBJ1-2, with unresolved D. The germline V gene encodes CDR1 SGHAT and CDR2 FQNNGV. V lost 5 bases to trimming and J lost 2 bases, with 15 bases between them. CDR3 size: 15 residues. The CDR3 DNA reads TGTGCCAGCAGCCCGTGGCCTAAAAAGAACTATGGCTACACCTTC. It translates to CASSPWPKKNYGYTF.

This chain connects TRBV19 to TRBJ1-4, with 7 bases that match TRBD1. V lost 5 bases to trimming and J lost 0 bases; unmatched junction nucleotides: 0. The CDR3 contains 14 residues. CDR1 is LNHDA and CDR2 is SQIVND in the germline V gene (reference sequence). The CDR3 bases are TGTGCCAGTAGTGGACAGGCAACTAATGAAAAACTGTTTTTT. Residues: CASSGQATNEKLFF.

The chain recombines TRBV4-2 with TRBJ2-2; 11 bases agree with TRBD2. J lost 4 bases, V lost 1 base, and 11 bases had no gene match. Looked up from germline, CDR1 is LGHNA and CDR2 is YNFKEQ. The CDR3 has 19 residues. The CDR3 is CASSQVYLAGGAGTGELFF. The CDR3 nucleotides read TGTGCCAGCAGCCAAGTTTATTTAGCGGGGGGGGCGGGCACCGGGGAGCTGTTTTTT.

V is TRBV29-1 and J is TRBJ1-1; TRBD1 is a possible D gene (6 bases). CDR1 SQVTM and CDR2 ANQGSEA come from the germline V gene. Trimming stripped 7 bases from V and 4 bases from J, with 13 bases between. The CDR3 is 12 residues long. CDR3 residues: CSGRGGATEAFF. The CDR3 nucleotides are TGCAGCGGGCGCGGGGGGGCCACTGAAGCTTTCTTT.

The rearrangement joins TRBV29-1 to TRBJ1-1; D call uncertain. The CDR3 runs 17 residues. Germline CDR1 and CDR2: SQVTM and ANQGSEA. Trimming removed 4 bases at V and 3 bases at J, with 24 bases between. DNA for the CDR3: TGCAGCGTTGTCCTACGCCTGGTAGGGCTGAGGGACACTGAAGCTTTCTTT. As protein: CSVVLRLVGLRDTEAFF.

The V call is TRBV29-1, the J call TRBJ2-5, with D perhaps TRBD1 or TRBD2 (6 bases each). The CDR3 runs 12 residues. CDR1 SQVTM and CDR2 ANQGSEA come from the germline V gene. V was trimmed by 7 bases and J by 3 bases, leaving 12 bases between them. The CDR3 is CSAARGEETQYF. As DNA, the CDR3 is TGCAGCGCCGCAAGGGGGGAAGAGACCCAGTACTTC.

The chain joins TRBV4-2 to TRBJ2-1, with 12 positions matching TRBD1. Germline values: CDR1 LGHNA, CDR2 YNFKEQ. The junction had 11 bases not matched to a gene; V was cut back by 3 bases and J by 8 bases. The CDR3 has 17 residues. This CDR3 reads CASSQQARDRGLDEQFF. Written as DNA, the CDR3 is TGTGCCAGCAGCCAGCAAGCCCGGGACAGGGGGCTGGATGAGCAGTTCTTC.

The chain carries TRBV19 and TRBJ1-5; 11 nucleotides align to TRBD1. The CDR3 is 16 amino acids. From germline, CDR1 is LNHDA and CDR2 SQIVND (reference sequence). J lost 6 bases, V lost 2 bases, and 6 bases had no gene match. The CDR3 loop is CASSIIWTGGGQPQHF. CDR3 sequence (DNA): TGTGCCAGTAGTATAATCTGGACAGGGGGCGGTCAGCCCCAGCATTTT. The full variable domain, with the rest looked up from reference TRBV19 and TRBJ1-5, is DGGITQSPKYLFRKEGQNVTLSCEQNLNHDAMYWYRQDPGQGLRLIYYSQIVNDFQKGDIAEGYSVSREKKESFPLTVTSAQKNPTAFYLCASSIIWTGGGQPQHFGDGTRLSIL.

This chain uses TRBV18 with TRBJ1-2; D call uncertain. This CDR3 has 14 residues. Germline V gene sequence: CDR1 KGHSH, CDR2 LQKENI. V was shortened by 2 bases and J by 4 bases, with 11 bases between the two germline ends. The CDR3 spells CASSPSPDLYGYTF. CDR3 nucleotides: TGTGCCAGCTCACCATCTCCAGACCTCTATGGCTACACCTTC. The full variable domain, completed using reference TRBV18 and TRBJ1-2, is NAGVMQNPRHLVRRRGQEARLRCSPMKGHSHVYWYRQLPEEGLKFMVYLQKENIIDESGMPKERFSAEFPKEGPSILRIQQVVRGDSAAYFCASSPSPDLYGYTFGSGTRLTVV.

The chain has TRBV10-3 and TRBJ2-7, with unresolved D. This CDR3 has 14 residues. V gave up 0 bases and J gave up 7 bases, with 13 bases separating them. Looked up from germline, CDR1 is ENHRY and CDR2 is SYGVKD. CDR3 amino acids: CAISESPQSPEQYF. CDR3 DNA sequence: TGTGCCATCAGTGAGTCGCCCCAGAGCCCTGAGCAGTACTTC.

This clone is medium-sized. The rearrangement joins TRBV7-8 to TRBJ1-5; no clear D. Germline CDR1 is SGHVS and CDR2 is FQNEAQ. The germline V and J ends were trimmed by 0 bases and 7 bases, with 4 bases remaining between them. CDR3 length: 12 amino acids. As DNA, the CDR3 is TGTGCCAGCAGCTTAGCAGGACAGCCCCAGCATTTT. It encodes CASSLAGQPQHF.

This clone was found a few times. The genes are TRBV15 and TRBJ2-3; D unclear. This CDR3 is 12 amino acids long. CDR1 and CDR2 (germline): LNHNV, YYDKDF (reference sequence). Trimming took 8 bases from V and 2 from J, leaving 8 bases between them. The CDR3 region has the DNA TGTGCCACCTCCAGGTCCACAGATACGCAGTATTTT. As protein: CATSRSTDTQYF.